These 4 T cell receptor beta chains share one sample of origin, sequenced in a study of lymphopenia after photon versus proton radiotherapy. Sequenced by immunoSEQ multiplex PCR; TCRdb stores in-frame clones only, minus some. The table records approximately 21,000 clones, roughly 85% of them present only once. The sequencing used peripheral blood, collected from a patient treated with photon-based radiotherapy. These receptors were taken from a man in his 60s with pancreatic cancer.

The gene calls are TRBV6-5 and TRBJ1-6, with 9 positions matching TRBD1. In germline, CDR1 is MNHEY, CDR2 SVGAGI. The CDR3 runs 16 residues. Trimming at V came to 2 bases and at J to 6 bases, leaving 5 bases not matched to a gene. The CDR3 coding sequence is TGTGCCAGCAGTTACGGGGGACAGGGACCTAATTCACCCCTCCACTTT. Protein sequence: CASSYGGQGPNSPLHF.

The chain is built from TRBV19 and TRBJ1-1; no clear D gene. V was shortened by 3 bases and J by 6 bases, with 8 bases between the two germline ends. The CDR3 length is 12 residues. Germline lookup yields CDR1 LNHDA and CDR2 SQIVND (reference sequence). CDR3 in amino acids: CASSMSAAEAFF. In DNA form, the CDR3 reads TGTGCCAGTAGTATGTCGGCCGCTGAAGCTTTCTTT.

Here the CDR3 reads CASNPERGIGGYTF. In DNA form, the CDR3 reads TGTGCCAGCAACCCCGAGAGGGGGATAGGTGGCTACACCTTC. The chain combines TRBV7-8 with TRBJ1-2; D possibly corresponds to TRBD1 (6 bases). The CDR3 length is 14 residues. Trimming cost V 7 bases and J 7 bases, with 19 bases left between them. Germline-derived CDR1 and CDR2 are SGHVS and FQNEAQ.

V usage is TRBV5-4 and J usage is TRBJ2-5, with TRBD1 identical over 9 bases. Germline V CDR1 and CDR2: SGHNT, YYREEE (reference sequence). The CDR3 is made up of 14 amino acids. V lost 3 bases and J lost 2; bases outside the gene matches: 2. CDR3 sequence reads: CASSSTGGQETQYF. The CDR3 coding sequence is TGTGCCAGCAGCTCGACAGGGGGACAAGAGACCCAGTACTTC.